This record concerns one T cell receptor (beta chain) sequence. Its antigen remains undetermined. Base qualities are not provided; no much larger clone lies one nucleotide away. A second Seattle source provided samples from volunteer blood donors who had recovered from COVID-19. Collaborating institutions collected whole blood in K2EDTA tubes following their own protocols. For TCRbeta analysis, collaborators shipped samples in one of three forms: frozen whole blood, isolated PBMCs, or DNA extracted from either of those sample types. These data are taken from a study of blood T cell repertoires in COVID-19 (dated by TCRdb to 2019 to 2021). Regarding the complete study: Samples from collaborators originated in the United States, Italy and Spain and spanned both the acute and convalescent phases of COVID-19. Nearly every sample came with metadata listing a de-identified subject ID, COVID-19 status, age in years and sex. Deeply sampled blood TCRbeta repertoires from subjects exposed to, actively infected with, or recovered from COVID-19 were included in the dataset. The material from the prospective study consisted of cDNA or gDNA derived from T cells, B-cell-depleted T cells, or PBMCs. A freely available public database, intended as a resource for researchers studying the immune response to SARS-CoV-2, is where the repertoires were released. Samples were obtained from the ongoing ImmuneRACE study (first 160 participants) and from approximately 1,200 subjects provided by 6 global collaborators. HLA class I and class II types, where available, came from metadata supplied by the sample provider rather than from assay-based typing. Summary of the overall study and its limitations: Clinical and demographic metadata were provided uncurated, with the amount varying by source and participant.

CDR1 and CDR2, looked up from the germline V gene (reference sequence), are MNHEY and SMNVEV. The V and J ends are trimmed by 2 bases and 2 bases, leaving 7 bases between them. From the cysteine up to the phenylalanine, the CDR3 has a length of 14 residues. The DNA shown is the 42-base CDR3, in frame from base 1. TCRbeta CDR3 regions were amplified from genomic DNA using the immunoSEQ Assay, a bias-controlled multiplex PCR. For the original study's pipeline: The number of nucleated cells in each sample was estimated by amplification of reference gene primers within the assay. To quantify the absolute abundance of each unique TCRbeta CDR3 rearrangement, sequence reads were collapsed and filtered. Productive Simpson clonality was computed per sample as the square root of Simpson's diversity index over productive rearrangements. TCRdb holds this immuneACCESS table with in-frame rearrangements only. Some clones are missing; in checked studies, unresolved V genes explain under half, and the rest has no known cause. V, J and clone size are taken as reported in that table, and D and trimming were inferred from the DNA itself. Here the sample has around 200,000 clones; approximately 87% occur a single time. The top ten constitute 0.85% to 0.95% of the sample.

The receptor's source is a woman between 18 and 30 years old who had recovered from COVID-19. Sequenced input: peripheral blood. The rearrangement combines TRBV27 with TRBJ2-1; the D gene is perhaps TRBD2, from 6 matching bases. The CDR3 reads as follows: CASSLGGAYNEQFF. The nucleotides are TGTGCCAGCAGTTTAGGCGGGGCCTACAATGAGCAGTTCTTC.